The 4 T cell receptor beta chains below come from one sample, sequenced in a study of Ad26.COV2.S vaccination and SARS-CoV-2 variants. Here immunoSEQ multiplex PCR was the method, and the copy in TCRdb shows in-frame clones only, minus some. The sample includes roughly 350,000 clones, roughly 90% of them seen just once. Treatment given: roughly 19 received Ad26.COV2.S at low or high dose, single or two shots; 5 received placebo; per-sample allocation not given. All samples were drawn on day 63, counting from the first vaccine or placebo injection. Specimen: peripheral blood, collected in a trial of Ad26.COV2.S vaccine versus placebo. The receptors originated from a person between 18 and 60 years old who received the Ad26.COV2.S COVID-19 vaccine or a placebo.

This chain links TRBV3-1 (or the pseudogene TRBV3-2) with TRBJ1-1; D is undetermined. This CDR3 has 13 amino acids. Germline CDR1 and CDR2: LGHDT and YNNKEL (reference sequence). V lost 1 base to trimming and J lost 5 bases, with 8 bases between them. Written as DNA, the CDR3 is TGTGCCAGCAGCCAAGTGGTAGAAACTGAAGCTTTCTTT. This codes for CASSQVVETEAFF.

The chain couples TRBV27 to TRBJ1-6; D ambiguous. This CDR3 contains 15 residues. The V gene's germline CDR1 is MNHEY and CDR2 SMNVEV (reference sequence). The germline V and J ends were trimmed by 6 bases and 4 bases, with 13 bases remaining between them. As DNA, the CDR3 is TGTGCCAGCAGCCCTCAGCAGCAATATAATTCACCCCTCCACTTT. Translated, it gives CASSPQQQYNSPLHF.

This chain joins TRBV2 and TRBJ2-1; the D is unclear. V lost 6 bases to trimming and J lost 7 bases, with 7 bases between them. The CDR3 runs to 11 residues. Germline CDR1 and CDR2: SNHLY and FYNNEI. The CDR3 sequence is CASSLRNEQFF. The CDR3, as DNA: TGTGCCAGCAGCCTGAGGAATGAGCAGTTCTTC. The whole variable domain, remainder taken from reference TRBV2 and TRBJ2-1, is EPEVTQTPSHQVTQMGQEVILRCVPISNHLYFYWYRQILGQKVEFLVSFYNNEISEKSEIFDDQFSVERPDGSNFTLKIRSTKLEDSAMYFCASSLRNEQFFGPGTRLTVL.

V and J are TRBV29-1 and TRBJ2-7; D gene unclear. Germline V gene data show CDR1 as SQVTM and CDR2 as ANQGSEA. V gave up 1 base and J gave up 4 bases, with 8 bases separating them. This CDR3 has 12 amino acids. CDR3 protein: CSVEGSNYEQYF. Written as DNA, the CDR3 is TGCAGCGTTGAAGGCTCAAATTACGAGCAGTACTTC.